The entry that follows covers one T cell receptor beta chain sequence. Its antigen is not known. The V and J ends lost 3 bases and 4 bases respectively, with 12 bases between them. The CDR3 has 14 amino acids. The germline CDR1 and CDR2 sequences are MDHEN and SYDVKM. The PCR contained 60 Vbeta and 13 Jbeta primers. Profiling relied on immunoSEQ multiplex PCR, and the TCRdb table lists in-frame clones only, not all of them. The sample lists approximately 160,000 clones; around four fifths were seen once. The data were obtained in a study of cytomegalovirus exposure and HLA in healthy donors. Points from the study as a whole: Presence/absence results assume similar sequencing depth per donor, which may not hold.

The sample was PBMCs. This clonotype originated in a male donor in good health and CMV-seropositive. The rearrangement uses TRBV28 and TRBJ2-5; perhaps TRBD1 as D (6 bases). CDR3 in amino acids: CASSFRTGRETQYF. The DNA for the CDR3 is TGTGCCAGCAGTTTTCGCACAGGGAGAGAGACCCAGTACTTC.